What follows are 10 T cell receptor beta chains derived from one specimen sequenced in a study of blood T cell repertoires in COVID-19. Assay: immunoSEQ multiplex PCR; the TCRdb copy retains only in-frame clones and omits some. This table holds about 120,000 clones, 60% to 85% found once. Input material: peripheral blood. The origin of the receptors is a man between 70 and 80 years old with acute or convalescent COVID-19.

This chain joins TRBV6-5 and TRBJ1-2; 8 bases are shared with TRBD1. After removal of 5 bases from V and 1 base from J, the junction contained 6 bases not matched to a gene. Germline CDR1 and CDR2: MNHEY and SVGAGI. The CDR3 consists of 15 residues. CDR3 loop: CASSRTGKNNYGYTF. CDR3 coding DNA: TGTGCCAGCAGTCGGACAGGGAAGAATAACTATGGCTACACCTTC.

The rearrangement uses TRBV3-1 (or the pseudogene TRBV3-2) and TRBJ1-2, with a weak D call TRBD1 (5 bases). Trimming removed 0 bases from V and 5 bases from J, with 16 bases in between. The CDR3 has 16 residues. CDR1 is LGHDT, CDR2 YNNKEL, per germline (reference sequence). CDR3 in amino acids: CASSQDRQGGSYGYTF. DNA for the CDR3: TGTGCCAGCAGCCAAGACCGCCAGGGAGGTTCGTATGGCTACACCTTC.

This clone has only a few counts. The V and J genes are TRBV6-5 and TRBJ1-5, with D possibly being TRBD1 (6 bases). Germline V CDR1 and CDR2: MNHEY, SVGAGI. The V end lost 1 base, the J end lost 4 bases, and 11 bases lay between the germline ends. The CDR3 sequence is 15 residues long. CDR3 in amino acids: CASSYLAGQNQPQHF. The CDR3 DNA reads as TGTGCCAGCAGTTACTTAGCGGGACAAAATCAGCCCCAGCATTTT.

The chain uses TRBV2 and TRBJ1-2; D is possibly TRBD1 (6 bases). The CDR3 consists of 14 residues. Germline loops: CDR1 SNHLY, CDR2 FYNNEI. V lost 4 bases and J lost 8, with 17 bases in between. CDR3 sequence (DNA): TGTGCCAGCAGTGCGACAGGCGCTAACTGGGGCTACACCTTC. Translated: CASSATGANWGYTF.

The chain carries TRBV7-2 and TRBJ1-2; 10 bases line up with TRBD1. Germline V CDR1 and CDR2: SGHTA, FQGNSA. The CDR3 is 15 residues long. V dropped 3 bases and J dropped 4; count of bases not matched to a gene: 5. The DNA of the CDR3 is TGTGCCAGCAGCTTCTTGGGACAGGGGAGCTATGGCTACACCTTC. Protein: CASSFLGQGSYGYTF.

The chain carries TRBV7-6 and TRBJ2-1, with a weak D call TRBD1 (5 bases). The CDR3 consists of 13 residues. V was trimmed by 4 bases and J by 8 bases, leaving 12 bases between them. The V gene's germline CDR1 is SGHVS and CDR2 FNYEAQ. CDR3 amino acids: CASSSQGQYEQFF. In DNA form, the CDR3 reads TGTGCCAGCAGCTCCCAGGGTCAATATGAGCAGTTCTTC.

The chain recombines TRBV18 with TRBJ1-1; tentative D call: TRBD1 (6 bases). Germline CDR1 is KGHSH and CDR2 is LQKENI. This CDR3 region has 16 residues. Trimming took off 1 base at V and 1 base at J, with 13 bases between the two ends. CDR3 loop: CASSPLQGTKNTEAFF. CDR3 in DNA: TGTGCCAGCTCACCACTACAGGGAACAAAGAACACTGAAGCTTTCTTT.

This clone has more than one count but fewer than ten. J is TRBJ2-1 and V is TRBV9; D remains ambiguous. Trimming pared 0 bases from V and 0 bases from J, leaving 4 bases between. The germline V gene has CDR1 SGDLS and CDR2 YYNGEE. CDR3 length: 14 amino acids. The CDR3 nucleotides are TGTGCCAGCAGCGTAGGGAGCTCCTACAATGAGCAGTTCTTC. Its protein is CASSVGSSYNEQFF.

The gene calls are TRBV24-1 and TRBJ2-7; 9 nucleotides match TRBD1. The CDR3 consists of 19 residues. Trimming removed 3 bases from V and 2 bases from J; junction bases left unmatched: 16. Germline CDR1 reads KGHDR; CDR2 reads SFDVKD. CDR3 nucleotide sequence: TGTGCCACCAGTGATCGGGACAGGGCAATGGGGGGGCAGACCTACGAGCAGTACTTC. Encoded protein: CATSDRDRAMGGQTYEQYF.

The V call is TRBV14, the J call TRBJ2-7; 7 bases are a match to TRBD2. With 4 bases clipped from V and 5 bases from J, the junction kept 8 bases outside the gene matches. The CDR3 has 14 amino acids. Per the germline V gene, CDR1 is SGHDN and CDR2 is FVKESK. CDR3 in DNA: TGTGCCAGCAGCCCCCTGGGAGGGAGGCACGAGCAGTACTTC. It translates to CASSPLGGRHEQYF.